This T cell receptor (beta chain) came from a study of CD4 T cells in relation to SARS-CoV-2 and coronaviruses. Study overall: After less than eleven days of antigen culture, PBMC TCR beta CDR3s were sequenced.

Naive and memory CD4+ T cells were cultured with CEF, then survey-sequenced. Repertoires were generated with immunoSEQ multiplex PCR, while TCRdb's copy carries only in-frame clones and drops some. The sample lists under 45,000 clones, less than 85% occurring once. This CDR3 spans 21 amino acids. Germline assignment: CDR1 LNHDA and CDR2 SQIVND (reference sequence). Losses at the gene ends were 0 bases for V and 0 bases for J; bases not matched to a gene: 17. On this clone: Antigen unknown.

The clonotype was recovered from an adult with COVID-19. The V and J genes are TRBV19 and TRBJ2-1; 7 bases match TRBD2. The material sequenced was naive CD4+ T cells from PBMCs, cultured in vitro. Documented subset: naive CD4+ T cells isolated by negative enrichment. The CDR3 loop reads CASSIDAPTRTSRSSYNEQFF. The CDR3 region has the DNA TGTGCCAGTAGTATAGATGCTCCGACTCGGACTAGTCGGAGCTCCTACAATGAGCAGTTCTTC.